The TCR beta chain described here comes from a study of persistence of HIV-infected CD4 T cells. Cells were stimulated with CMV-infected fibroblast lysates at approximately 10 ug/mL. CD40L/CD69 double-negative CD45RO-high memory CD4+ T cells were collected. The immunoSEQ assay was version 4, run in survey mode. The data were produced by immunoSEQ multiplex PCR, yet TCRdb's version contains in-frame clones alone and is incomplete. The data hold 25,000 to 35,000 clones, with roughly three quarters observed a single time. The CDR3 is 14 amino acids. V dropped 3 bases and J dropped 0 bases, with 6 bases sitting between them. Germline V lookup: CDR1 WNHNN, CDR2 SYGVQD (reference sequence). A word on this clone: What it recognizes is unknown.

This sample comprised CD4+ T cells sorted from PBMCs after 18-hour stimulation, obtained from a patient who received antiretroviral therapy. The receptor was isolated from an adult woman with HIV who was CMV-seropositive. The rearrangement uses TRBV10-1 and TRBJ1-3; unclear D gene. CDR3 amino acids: CASSDENSGNTIYF. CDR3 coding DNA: TGCGCCAGCAGTGACGAGAACTCTGGAAACACCATATATTTT.